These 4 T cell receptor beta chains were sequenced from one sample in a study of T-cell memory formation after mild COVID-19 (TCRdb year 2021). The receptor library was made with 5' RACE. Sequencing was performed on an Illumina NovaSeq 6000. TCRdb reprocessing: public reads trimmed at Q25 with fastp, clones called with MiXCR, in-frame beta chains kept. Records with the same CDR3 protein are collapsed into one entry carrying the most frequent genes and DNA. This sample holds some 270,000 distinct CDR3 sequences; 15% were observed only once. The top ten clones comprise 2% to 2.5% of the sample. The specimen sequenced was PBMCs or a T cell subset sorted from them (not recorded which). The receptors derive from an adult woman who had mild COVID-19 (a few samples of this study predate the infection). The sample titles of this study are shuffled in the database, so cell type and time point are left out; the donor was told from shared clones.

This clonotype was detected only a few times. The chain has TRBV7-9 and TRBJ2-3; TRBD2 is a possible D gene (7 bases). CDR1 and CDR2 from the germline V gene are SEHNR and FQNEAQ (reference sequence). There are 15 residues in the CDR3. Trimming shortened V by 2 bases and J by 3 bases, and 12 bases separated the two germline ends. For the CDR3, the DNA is TGTGCCAGCAGCTTAACGGGGGGCCTGACAGATACGCAGTATTTT. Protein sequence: CASSLTGGLTDTQYF.

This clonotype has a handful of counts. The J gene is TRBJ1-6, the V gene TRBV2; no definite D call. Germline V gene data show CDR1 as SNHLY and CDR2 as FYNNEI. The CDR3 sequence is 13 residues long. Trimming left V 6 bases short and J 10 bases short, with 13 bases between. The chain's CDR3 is CASRDHGESPLHF. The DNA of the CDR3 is TGTGCCAGCAGAGACCACGGGGAGTCACCCCTCCACTTT.

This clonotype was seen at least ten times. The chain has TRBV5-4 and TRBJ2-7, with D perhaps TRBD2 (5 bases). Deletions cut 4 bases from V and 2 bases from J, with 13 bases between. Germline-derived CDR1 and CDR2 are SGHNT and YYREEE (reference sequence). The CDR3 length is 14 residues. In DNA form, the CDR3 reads TGTGCCAGCAGCATCTCCGGGGTAACCTACGAGCAGTACTTC. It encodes CASSISGVTYEQYF.

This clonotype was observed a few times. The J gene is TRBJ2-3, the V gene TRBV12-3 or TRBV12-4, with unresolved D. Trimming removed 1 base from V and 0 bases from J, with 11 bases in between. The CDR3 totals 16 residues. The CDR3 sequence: CASSLEGPISTDTQYF. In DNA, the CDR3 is TGTGCCAGCAGTTTAGAAGGGCCGATTAGCACAGATACGCAGTATTTT.